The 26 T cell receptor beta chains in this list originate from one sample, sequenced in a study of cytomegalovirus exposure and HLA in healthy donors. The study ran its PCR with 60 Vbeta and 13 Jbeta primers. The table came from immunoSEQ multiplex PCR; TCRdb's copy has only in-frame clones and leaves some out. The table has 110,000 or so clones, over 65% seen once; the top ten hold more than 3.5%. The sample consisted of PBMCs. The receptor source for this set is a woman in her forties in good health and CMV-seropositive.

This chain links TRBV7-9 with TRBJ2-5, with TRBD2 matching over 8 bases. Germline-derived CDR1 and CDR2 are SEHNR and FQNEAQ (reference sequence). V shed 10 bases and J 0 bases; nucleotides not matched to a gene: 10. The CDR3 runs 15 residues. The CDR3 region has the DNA TGTGCCATCAGATCACCGGGACTAGACCAAGAGACCCAGTACTTC. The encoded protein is CAIRSPGLDQETQYF.

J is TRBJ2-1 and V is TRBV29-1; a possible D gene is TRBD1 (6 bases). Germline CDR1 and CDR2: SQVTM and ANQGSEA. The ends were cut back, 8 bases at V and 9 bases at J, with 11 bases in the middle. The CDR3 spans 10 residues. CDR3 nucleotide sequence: TGCAGCATGCTCAGGGGTGAGCAGTTCTTC. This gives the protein CSMLRGEQFF.

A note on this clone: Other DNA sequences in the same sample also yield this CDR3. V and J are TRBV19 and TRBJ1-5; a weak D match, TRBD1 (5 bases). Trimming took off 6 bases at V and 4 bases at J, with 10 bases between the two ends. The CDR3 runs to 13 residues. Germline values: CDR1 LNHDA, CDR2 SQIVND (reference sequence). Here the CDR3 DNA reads TGTGCCAGTAGAAGACAGACAAATCAGCCCCAGCATTTT. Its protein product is CASRRQTNQPQHF.

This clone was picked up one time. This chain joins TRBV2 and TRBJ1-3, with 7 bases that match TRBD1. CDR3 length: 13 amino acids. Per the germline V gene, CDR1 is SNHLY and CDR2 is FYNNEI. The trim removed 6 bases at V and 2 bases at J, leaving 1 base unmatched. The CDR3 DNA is TGTGCCAGCAGGACAGGGACTGGAAACACCATATATTTT. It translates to CASRTGTGNTIYF.

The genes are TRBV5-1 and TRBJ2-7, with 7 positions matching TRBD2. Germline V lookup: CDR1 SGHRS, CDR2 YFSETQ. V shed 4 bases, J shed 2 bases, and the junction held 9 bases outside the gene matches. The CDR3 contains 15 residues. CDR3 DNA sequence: TGCGCCAGCAGCCAACTCGGGGGGTCTACCTACGAGCAGTACTTC. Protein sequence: CASSQLGGSTYEQYF.

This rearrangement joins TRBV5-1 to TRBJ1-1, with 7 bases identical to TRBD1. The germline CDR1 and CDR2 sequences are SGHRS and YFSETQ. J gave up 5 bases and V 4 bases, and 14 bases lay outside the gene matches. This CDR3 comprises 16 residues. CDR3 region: CASSPIGGGSRTEAFF. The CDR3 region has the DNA TGCGCCAGCAGCCCCATCGGAGGGGGCAGCCGGACTGAAGCTTTCTTT.

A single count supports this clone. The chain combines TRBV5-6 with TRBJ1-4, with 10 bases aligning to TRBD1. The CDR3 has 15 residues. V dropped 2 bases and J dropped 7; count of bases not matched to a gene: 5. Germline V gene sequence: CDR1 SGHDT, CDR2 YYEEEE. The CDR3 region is CASSFRQGAREKLFF. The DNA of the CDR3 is TGTGCCAGCAGCTTCCGACAGGGGGCGCGTGAAAAACTGTTTTTT.

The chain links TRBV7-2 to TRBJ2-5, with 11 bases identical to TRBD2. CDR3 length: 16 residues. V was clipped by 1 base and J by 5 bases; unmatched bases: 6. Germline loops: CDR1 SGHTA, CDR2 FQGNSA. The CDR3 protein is CASSLVLAGGYETQYF. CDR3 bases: TGTGCCAGCAGCTTAGTGCTAGCGGGGGGCTATGAGACCCAGTACTTC.

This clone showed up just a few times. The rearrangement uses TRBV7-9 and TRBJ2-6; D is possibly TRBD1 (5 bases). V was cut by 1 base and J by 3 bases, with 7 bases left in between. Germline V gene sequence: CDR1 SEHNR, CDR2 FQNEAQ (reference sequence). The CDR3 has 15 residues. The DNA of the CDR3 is TGTGCCAGCAGCTTAGGGGGCAATGGGGCCAACGTCCTGACTTTC. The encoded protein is CASSLGGNGANVLTF.

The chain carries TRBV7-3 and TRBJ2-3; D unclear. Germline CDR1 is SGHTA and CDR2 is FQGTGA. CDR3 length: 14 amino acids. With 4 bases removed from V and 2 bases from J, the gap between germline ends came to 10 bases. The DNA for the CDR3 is TGTGCCAGCAGCTACTCTATTAACACAGATACGCAGTATTTT. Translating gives CASSYSINTDTQYF.

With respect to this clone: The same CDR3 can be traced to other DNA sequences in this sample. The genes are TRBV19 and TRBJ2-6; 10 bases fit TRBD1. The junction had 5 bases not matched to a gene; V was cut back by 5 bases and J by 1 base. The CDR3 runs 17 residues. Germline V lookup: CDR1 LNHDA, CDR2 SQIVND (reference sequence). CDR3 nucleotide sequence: TGTGCCAGTAGTGGCTGGGACAGGGGATCTGGGGCCAACGTCCTGACTTTC. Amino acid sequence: CASSGWDRGSGANVLTF.

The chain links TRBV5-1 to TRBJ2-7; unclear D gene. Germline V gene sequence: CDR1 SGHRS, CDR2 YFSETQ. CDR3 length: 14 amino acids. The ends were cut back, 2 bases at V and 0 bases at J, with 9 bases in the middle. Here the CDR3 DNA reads TGCGCCAGCAGCTTTGAGTCGTCCTCCTACGAGCAGTACTTC. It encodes CASSFESSSYEQYF.

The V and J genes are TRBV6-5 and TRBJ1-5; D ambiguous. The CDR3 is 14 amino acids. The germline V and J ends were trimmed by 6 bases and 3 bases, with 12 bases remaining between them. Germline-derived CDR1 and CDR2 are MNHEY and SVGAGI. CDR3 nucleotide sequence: TGTGCCAGCAGCCAGGTCTCCCCCAATCAGCCCCAGCATTTT. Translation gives CASSQVSPNQPQHF.

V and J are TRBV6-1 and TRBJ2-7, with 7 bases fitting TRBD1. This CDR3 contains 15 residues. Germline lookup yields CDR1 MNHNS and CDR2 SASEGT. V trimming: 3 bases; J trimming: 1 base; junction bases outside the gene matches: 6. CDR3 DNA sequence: TGTGCCAGCAGTGACCGACAGGGCAGTTCCTACGAGCAGTACTTC. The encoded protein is CASSDRQGSSYEQYF.

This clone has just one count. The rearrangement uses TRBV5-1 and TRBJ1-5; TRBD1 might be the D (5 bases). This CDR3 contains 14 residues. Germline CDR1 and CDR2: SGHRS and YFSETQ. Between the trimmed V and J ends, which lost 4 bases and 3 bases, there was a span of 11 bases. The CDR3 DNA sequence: TGCGCCAGCAGCGCAGGGTACGACAATCAGCCCCAGCATTTT. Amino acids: CASSAGYDNQPQHF.

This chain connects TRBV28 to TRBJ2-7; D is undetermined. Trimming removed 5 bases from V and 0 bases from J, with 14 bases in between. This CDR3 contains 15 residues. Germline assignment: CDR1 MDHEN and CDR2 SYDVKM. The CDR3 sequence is CASSPPGASSYEQYF. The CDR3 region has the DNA TGTGCCAGCAGTCCCCCCGGCGCTAGCTCCTACGAGCAGTACTTC.

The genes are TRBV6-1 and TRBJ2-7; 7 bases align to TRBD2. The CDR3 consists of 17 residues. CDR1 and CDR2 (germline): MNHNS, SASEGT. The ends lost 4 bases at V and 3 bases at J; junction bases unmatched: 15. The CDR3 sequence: CASSGRRASGELYEQYF. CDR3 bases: TGTGCCAGCAGTGGCCGTAGGGCTAGCGGAGAACTCTACGAGCAGTACTTC.

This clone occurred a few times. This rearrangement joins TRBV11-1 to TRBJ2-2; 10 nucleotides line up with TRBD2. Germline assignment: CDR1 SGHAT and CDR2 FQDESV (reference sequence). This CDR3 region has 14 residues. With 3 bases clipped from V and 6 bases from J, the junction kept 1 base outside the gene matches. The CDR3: CASSFLAGAGELFF. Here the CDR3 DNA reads TGTGCCAGCAGCTTCCTAGCGGGAGCCGGGGAGCTGTTTTTT.

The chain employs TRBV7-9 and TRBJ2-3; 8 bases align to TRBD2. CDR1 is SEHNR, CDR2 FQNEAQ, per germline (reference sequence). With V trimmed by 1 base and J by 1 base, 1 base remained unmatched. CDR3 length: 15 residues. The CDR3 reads CASSLGAGGTDTQYF. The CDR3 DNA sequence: TGTGCCAGCAGCTTAGGAGCGGGAGGCACAGATACGCAGTATTTT.

The CDR3 loop is CASSGMTGDNIQYF. DNA of the CDR3: TGTGCCAGCAGCGGAATGACAGGGGACAACATTCAGTACTTC. This chain connects TRBV11-3 to TRBJ2-4; 8 bases align to TRBD1. The germline V gene has CDR1 SGHNT and CDR2 YENEEA. CDR3 length: 14 amino acids. V shed 5 bases, J shed 7 bases, and the junction held 7 bases outside the gene matches.

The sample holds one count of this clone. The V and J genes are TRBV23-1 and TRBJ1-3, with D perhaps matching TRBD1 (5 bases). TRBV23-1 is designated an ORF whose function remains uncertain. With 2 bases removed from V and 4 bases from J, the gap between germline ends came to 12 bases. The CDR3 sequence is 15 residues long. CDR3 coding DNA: TGCGCCAGCAGTCAAGAGCGTCAGGGCGGAAACACCATATATTTT. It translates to CASSQERQGGNTIYF.

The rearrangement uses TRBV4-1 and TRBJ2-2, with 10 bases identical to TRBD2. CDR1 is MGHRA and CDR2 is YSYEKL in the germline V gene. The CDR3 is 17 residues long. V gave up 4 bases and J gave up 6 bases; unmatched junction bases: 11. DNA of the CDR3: TGCGCCAGCAGCCGAATAGGGCTAGCGGGAGTGTCCGGGGAGCTGTTTTTT. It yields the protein CASSRIGLAGVSGELFF.

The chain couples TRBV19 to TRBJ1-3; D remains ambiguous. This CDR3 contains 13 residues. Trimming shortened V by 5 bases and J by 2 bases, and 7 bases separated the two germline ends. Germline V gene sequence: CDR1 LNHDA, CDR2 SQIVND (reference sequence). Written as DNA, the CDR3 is TGTGCCAGTAGTGACAACGCTGGAAACACCATATATTTT. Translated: CASSDNAGNTIYF.

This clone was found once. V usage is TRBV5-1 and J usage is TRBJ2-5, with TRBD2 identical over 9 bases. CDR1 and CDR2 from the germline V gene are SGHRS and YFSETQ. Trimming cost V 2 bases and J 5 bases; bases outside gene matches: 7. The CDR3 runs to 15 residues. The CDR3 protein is CASSFGSGSGETQYF. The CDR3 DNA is TGCGCCAGCAGCTTCGGTAGCGGGAGTGGCGAGACCCAGTACTTC.

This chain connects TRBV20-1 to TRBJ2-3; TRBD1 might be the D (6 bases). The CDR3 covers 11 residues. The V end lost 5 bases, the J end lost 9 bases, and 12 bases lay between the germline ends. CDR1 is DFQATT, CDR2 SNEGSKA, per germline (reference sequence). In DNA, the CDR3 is TGCAGTGCTTGGGACAAGGTGACGCAGTATTTT. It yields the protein CSAWDKVTQYF.

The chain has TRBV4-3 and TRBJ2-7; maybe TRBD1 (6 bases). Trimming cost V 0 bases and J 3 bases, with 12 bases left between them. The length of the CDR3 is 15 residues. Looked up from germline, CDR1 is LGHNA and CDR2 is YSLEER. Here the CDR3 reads CASSQDADSYYEQYF. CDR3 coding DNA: TGCGCCAGCAGCCAAGATGCGGACAGTTACTACGAGCAGTACTTC.